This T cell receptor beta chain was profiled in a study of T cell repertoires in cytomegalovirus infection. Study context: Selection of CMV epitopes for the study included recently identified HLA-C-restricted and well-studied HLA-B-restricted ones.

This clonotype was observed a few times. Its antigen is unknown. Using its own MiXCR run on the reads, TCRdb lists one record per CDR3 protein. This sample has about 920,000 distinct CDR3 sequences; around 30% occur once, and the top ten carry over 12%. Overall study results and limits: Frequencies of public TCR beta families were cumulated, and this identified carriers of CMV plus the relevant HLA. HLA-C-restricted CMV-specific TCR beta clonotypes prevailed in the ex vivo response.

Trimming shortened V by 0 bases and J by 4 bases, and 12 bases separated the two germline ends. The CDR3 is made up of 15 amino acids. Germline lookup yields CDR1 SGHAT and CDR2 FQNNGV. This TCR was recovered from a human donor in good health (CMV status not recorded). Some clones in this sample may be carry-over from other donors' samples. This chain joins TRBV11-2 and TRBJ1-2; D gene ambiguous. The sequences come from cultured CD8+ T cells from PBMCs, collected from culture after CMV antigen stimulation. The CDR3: CASSLDRPGGYGYTF. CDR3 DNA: TGTGCCAGCAGCTTAGATCGCCCGGGCGGCTATGGCTACACCTTC.